Shown below are 18 T cell receptor beta chains from a single sample sequenced in a study of T cells expressing NK-cell markers. One entry per CDR3 protein, without DNA, is what TCRdb gives after re-calling the 5' RACE reads. Recorded here are a few hundred thousand distinct CDR3 sequences; the top ten clones represent over 1.1%. What was sequenced was blood T cells: a sorted CD56 or NKG2C T cell subset, CD4+ or CD8+ T cells, or bulk PBMC T cells (not recorded which). These receptors were obtained from a woman in her 50s in good health.

The chain combines TRBV16 with TRBJ1-3. The germline gives CDR1 KGHSY, CDR2 FQNENV. The CDR3 loop spans 14 amino acids. This CDR3 is CASSPESSGNTIYF.

V and J are TRBV29-1 and TRBJ1-2. The CDR3 has 12 residues. Germline-derived CDR1 and CDR2 are SQVTM and ANQGSEA. The CDR3 here is CSVPYLEDGYTF.

This chain uses TRBV12-3 or TRBV12-4 with TRBJ1-1; TCRdb indicates TRBD1, and absent DNA this call remains unverified. The CDR3 is made up of 14 amino acids. This CDR3 is CASTSGGGNTEAFF.

The gene calls are TRBV11-2 and TRBJ2-7. The germline V gene has CDR1 SGHAT and CDR2 FQNNGV. CDR3 size: 12 residues. CDR3 sequence: CASSSFSYEQYF.

The chain couples TRBV27 to TRBJ2-5; TCRdb calls TRBD1, which cannot be checked without DNA. Per the germline V gene, CDR1 is MNHEY and CDR2 is SMNVEV (reference sequence). This CDR3 spans 16 amino acids. The CDR3 protein is CASSKPGRVVGETQYF.

The V call is TRBV5-5, the J call TRBJ1-5; the TRBD1 assignment by TCRdb is unverifiable without DNA. The V gene's germline CDR1 is SGHKS and CDR2 YYEKEE (reference sequence). The CDR3 is 15 amino acids. CDR3 amino acids: CASSLAAGVDQPQHF.

The V call is TRBV6-1, the J call TRBJ1-1. The CDR3 sequence is 14 residues long. CDR1 is MNHNS, CDR2 SASEGT, per germline. This CDR3 reads CASSEGVWKTEAFF.

This chain's CDR3 is CASKRAGVLDFYNEQFF. The genes are TRBV5-1 and TRBJ2-1; TCRdb's assignment of TRBD2 cannot be checked, as there is no DNA. Germline V gene lookup returns CDR1 SGHRS and CDR2 YFSETQ. The CDR3 is 17 amino acids.

The gene calls are TRBV3-1 and TRBJ1-4; TCRdb indicates TRBD1, and absent DNA this call remains unverified. CDR1 and CDR2 (germline): LGHDT, YNNKEL (reference sequence). The CDR3 contains 16 residues. CDR3 region: CASSQGRQAFNEKLLF.

V and J are TRBV19 and TRBJ2-7; the TCRdb D gene call, TRBD1, has no DNA to confirm it. This CDR3 has 13 amino acids. Germline V gene sequence: CDR1 LNHDA, CDR2 SQIVND (reference sequence). CDR3 sequence: CATWDIDSYEQYF.

The chain carries TRBV24-1 and TRBJ2-5; the D gene TCRdb calls, TRBD1, cannot be checked with no DNA. Germline V gene lookup returns CDR1 KGHDR and CDR2 SFDVKD. This CDR3 region has 15 residues. The CDR3 sequence: CATSDFGDRGKTQYF.

The rearrangement joins TRBV29-1 to TRBJ2-1; absent DNA, TCRdb's TRBD2 call cannot be checked. Germline V lookup: CDR1 SQVTM, CDR2 ANQGSEA. The CDR3 extends over 13 amino acids. The CDR3 sequence is CSSRGLPFDEQFF.

CDR3 region: CASSRREGPTYEQYF. The chain combines TRBV7-9 with TRBJ2-7; checking the TCRdb D call of TRBD2 is not possible without DNA. This CDR3 comprises 15 residues. Germline V lookup: CDR1 SEHNR, CDR2 FQNEAQ (reference sequence).

This chain links TRBV11-2 with TRBJ2-3. The CDR3 totals 15 residues. CDR1 and CDR2 (germline): SGHAT, FQNNGV. The CDR3: CASSPTVRSSDTQYF. Combining the CDR3 with reference TRBV11-2 and TRBJ2-3 gives the whole variable domain EAGVAQSPRYKIIEKRQSVAFWCNPISGHATLYWYQQILGQGPKLLIQFQNNGVVDDSQLPKDRFSAERLKGVDSTLKIQPAKLEDSAVYLCASSPTVRSSDTQYFGPGTRLTVL.

The V call is TRBV21-1, the J call TRBJ2-2; the TCRdb D gene call, TRBD1, has no DNA to confirm it. TRBV21-1 is labeled a pseudogene. The CDR3 covers 17 residues. This CDR3 is CASSKSTTGGFTGELFF.

CDR3 protein: CASPNRANYGYTF. The V gene is TRBV2, the J gene TRBJ1-2; TCRdb's D gene call, TRBD1, goes unchecked for lack of DNA. The CDR3 loop spans 13 amino acids. Germline-derived CDR1 and CDR2 are SNHLY and FYNNEI.

The chain has TRBV20-1 and TRBJ2-3. Germline V CDR1 and CDR2: DFQATT, SNEGSKA (reference sequence). The length of the CDR3 is 14 residues. This CDR3 is CSASRLNYTDTQYF.

This sequence joins TRBV15 and TRBJ2-1; TCRdb's D call, TRBD2, is unchecked because there is no DNA. CDR1 LNHNV and CDR2 YYDKDF come from the germline V gene (reference sequence). The CDR3 has 15 amino acids. The CDR3 reads CATSEGSRASEGQFF.